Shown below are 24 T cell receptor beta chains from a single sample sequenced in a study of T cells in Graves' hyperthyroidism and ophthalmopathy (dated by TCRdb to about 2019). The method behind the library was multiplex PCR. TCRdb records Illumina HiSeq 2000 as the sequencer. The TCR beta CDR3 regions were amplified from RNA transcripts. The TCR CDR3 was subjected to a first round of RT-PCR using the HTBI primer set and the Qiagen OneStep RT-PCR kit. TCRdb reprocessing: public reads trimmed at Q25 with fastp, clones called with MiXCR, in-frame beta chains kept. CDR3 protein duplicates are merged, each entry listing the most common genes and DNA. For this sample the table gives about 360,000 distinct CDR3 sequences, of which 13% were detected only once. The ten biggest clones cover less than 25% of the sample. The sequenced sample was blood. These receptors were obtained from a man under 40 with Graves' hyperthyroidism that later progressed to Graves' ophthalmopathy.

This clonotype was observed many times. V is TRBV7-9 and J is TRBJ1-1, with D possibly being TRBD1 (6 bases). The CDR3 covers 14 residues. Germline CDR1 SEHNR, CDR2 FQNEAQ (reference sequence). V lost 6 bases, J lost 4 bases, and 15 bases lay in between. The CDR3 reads CASSFSQGGTEAFF. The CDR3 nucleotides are TGTGCCAGCAGTTTTTCACAGGGCGGCACTGAAGCTTTCTTT.

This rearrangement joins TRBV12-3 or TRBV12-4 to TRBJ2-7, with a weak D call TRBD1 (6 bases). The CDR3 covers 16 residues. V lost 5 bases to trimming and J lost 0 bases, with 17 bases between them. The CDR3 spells CASSPTGQTLSYEQYF. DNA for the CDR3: TGTGCCAGCAGTCCCACGGGACAAACCCTCTCCTACGAGCAGTACTTC.

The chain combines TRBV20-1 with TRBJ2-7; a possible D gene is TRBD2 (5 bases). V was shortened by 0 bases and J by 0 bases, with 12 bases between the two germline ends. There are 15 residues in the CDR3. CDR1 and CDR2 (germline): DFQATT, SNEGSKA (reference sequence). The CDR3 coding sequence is TGCAGTGCTAGAGATGCCGGACTTTTCTCCTACGAGCAGTACTTC. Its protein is CSARDAGLFSYEQYF.

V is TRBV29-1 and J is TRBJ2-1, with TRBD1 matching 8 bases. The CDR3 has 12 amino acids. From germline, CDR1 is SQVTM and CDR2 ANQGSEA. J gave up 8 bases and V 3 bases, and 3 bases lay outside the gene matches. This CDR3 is CSVEIQGDEQFF. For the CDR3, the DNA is TGCAGCGTTGAGATACAGGGGGATGAGCAGTTCTTC.

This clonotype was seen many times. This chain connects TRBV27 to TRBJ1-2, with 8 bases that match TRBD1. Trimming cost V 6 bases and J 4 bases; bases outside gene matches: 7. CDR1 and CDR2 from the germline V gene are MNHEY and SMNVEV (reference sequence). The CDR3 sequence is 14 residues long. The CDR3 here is CASRTDRGIYGYTF. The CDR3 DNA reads TGTGCCAGCAGAACCGACAGGGGCATCTATGGCTACACCTTC.

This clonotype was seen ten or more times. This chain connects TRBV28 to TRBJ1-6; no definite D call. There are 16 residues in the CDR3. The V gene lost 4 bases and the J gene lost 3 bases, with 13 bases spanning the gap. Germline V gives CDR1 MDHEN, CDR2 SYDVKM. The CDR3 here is CASSSDPNLYNSPLHF. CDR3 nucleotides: TGTGCCAGCAGTTCCGACCCGAACCTCTATAATTCACCCCTCCACTTT.

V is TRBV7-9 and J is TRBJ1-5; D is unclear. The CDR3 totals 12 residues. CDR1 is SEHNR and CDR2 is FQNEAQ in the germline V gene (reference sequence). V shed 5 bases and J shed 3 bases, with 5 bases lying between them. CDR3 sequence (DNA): TGTGCCAGCAGCCTCTACAATCAGCCCCAGCATTTT. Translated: CASSLYNQPQHF.

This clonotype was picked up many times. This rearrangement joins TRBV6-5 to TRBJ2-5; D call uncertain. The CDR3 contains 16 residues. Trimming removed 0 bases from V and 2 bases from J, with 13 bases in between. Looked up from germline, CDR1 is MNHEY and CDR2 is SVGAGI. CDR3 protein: CASSYSRGPTQETQYF. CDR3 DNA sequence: TGTGCCAGCAGTTACTCTAGAGGACCCACACAAGAGACCCAGTACTTC.

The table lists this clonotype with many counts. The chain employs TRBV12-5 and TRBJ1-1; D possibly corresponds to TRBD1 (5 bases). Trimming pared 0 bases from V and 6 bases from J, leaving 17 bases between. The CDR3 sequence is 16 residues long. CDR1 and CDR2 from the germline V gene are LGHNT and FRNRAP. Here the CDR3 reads CASGLVAGSRFPEAFF. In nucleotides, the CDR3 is TGTGCTAGTGGTTTGGTAGCAGGGAGTCGGTTCCCTGAAGCTTTCTTT.

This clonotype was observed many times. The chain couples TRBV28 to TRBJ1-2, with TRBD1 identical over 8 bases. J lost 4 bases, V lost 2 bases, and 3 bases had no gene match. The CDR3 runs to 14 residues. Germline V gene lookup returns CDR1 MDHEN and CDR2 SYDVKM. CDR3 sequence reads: CASSLPTGVYGYTF. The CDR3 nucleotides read TGTGCCAGCAGTTTACCGACAGGGGTCTATGGCTACACCTTC.

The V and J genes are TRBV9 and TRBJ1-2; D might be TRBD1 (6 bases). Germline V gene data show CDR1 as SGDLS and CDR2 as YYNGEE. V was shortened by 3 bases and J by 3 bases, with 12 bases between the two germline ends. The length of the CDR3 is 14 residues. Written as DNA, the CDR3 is TGTGCCAGCAGCGCGGGGACATCTGACTATGGCTACACCTTC. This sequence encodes CASSAGTSDYGYTF. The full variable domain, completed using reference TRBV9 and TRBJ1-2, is DSGVTQTPKHLITATGQRVTLRCSPRSGDLSVYWYQQSLDQGLQFLIQYYNGEERAKGNILERFSAQQFPDLHSELNLSSLELGDSALYFCASSAGTSDYGYTFGSGTRLTVV.

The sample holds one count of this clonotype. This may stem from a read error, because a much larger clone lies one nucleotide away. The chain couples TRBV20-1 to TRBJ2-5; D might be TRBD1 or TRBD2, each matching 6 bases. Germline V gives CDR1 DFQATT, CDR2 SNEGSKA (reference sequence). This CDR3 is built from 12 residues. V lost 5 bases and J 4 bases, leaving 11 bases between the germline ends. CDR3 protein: CSAGGLGETQYF. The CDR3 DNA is TGCAGTGCTGGGGGGCTAGGAGAGACCCAGTACTTC.

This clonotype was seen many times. The CDR3, as DNA: TGTGCCAGCAGCGCGCGGGACTACCAGTGGCCCCAGCATTTT. The encoded protein is CASSARDYQWPQHF. The J gene is TRBJ1-5, the V gene TRBV9; tentative D call: TRBD1 (5 bases). The V end was cut by 3 bases, the J end by 9 bases, with 16 bases between. This CDR3 contains 14 residues. The germline CDR1 and CDR2 sequences are SGDLS and YYNGEE.

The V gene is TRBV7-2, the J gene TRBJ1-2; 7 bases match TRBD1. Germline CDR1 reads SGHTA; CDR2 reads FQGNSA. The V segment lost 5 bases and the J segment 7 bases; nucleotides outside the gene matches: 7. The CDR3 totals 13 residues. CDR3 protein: CASSHTGVVGYTF. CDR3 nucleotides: TGTGCCAGCAGCCATACAGGGGTGGTTGGCTACACCTTC.

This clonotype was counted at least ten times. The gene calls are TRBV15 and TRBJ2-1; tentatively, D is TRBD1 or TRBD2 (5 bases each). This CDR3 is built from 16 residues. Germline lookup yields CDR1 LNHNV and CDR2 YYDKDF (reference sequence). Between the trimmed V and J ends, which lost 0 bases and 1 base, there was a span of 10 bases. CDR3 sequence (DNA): TGTGCCACCAGCAGAGACAGGGAGTTATCCTACAATGAGCAGTTCTTC. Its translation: CATSRDRELSYNEQFF.

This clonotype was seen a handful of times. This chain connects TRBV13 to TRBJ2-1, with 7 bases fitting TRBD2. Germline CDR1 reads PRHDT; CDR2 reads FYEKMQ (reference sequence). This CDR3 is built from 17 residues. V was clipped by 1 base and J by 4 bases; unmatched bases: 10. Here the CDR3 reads CASSLVASGPDYNEQFF. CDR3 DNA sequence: TGTGCCAGCAGCTTAGTGGCTAGCGGCCCGGATTACAATGAGCAGTTCTTC. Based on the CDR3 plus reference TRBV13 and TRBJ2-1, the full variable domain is AAGVIQSPRHLIKEKRETATLKCYPIPRHDTVYWYQQGPGQDPQFLISFYEKMQSDKGSIPDRFSAQQFSDYHSELNMSSLELGDSALYFCASSLVASGPDYNEQFFGPGTRLTVL.

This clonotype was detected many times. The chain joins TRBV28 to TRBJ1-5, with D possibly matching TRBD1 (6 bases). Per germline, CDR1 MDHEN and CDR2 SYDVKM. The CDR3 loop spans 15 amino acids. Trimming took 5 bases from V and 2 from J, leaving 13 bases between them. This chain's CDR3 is CASSPGVGGNQPQHF. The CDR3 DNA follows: TGTGCCAGCAGTCCAGGGGTTGGGGGCAATCAGCCCCAGCATTTT.

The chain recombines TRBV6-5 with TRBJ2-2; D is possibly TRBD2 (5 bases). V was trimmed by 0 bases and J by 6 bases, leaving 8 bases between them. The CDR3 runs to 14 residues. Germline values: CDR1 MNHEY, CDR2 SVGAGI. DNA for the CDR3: TGTGCCAGCAGTTACTCCGGGGAAGCCGGGGAGCTGTTTTTT. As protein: CASSYSGEAGELFF.

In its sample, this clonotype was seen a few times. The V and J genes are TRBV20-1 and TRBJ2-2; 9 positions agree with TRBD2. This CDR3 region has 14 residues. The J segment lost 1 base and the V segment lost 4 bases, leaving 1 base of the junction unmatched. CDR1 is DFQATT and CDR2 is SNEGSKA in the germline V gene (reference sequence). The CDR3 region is CSANSGGNTGELFF. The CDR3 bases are TGCAGTGCTAATAGCGGGGGGAACACCGGGGAGCTGTTTTTT.

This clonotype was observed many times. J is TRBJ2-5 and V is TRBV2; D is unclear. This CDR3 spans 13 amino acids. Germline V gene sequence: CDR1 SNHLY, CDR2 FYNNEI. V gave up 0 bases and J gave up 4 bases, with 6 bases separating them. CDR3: CASSEAGPETQYF. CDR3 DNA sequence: TGTGCCAGCAGTGAAGCAGGGCCAGAGACCCAGTACTTC.

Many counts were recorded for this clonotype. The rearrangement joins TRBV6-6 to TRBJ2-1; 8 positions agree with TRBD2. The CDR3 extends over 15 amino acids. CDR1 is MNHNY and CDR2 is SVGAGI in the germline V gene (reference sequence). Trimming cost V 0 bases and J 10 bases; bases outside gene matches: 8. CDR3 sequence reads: CASSYSAGASMEQFF. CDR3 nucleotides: TGTGCCAGCAGTTACTCAGCGGGGGCCTCCATGGAGCAGTTCTTC.

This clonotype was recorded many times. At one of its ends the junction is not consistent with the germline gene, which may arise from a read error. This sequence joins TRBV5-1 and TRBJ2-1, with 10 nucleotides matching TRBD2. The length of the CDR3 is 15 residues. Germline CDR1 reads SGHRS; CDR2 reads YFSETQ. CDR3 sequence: CASSLGLADYNEQFF. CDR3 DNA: TGTGCCAGCAGCCTCGGACTAGCGGACTACAATGAGCAGTTCTTC.

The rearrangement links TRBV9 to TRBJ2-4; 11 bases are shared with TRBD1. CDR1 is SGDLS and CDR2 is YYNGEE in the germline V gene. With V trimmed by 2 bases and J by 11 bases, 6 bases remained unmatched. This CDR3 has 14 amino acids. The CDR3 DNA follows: TGTGCCAGCAGCGTGGGACAGGGGGATTCGGTTCAGTACTTC. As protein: CASSVGQGDSVQYF.

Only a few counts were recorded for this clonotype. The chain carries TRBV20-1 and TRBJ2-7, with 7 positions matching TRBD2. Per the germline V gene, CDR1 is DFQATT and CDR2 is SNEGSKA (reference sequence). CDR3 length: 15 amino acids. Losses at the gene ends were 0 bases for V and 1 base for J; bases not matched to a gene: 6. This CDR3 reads CSARDRLAASYEQYF. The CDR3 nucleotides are TGCAGTGCTAGAGATCGCCTAGCGGCTTCCTACGAGCAGTACTTC.